The clone carrying this T cell receptor beta chain has more than one count but fewer than ten. Germline V gene sequence: CDR1 SGHRS, CDR2 YFSETQ. V lost 4 bases to trimming and J lost 5 bases; unmatched junction nucleotides: 4. This CDR3 contains 16 residues. The data were taken from a study of blood T cells in healthy people across ages. Sample-barcoded 5' priming and a J-beta primer mix drove a second PCR of 7 to 11 cycles. Every cDNA molecule carried a tag from a template-switch adaptor bearing 12 random nucleotides. In TCRdb, the 5' RACE reads were re-called with MiXCR into one record per CDR3 protein. Of just under 550,000 distinct CDR3 sequences listed, less than 25% are singletons. These sequences were also reported in another study, on T cells of mothers and their children. That report adds: Every mother supplied over 9 million TCR beta CDR3 reads and every child 2.5 million to 3.5 million.

Sample: blood. V usage is TRBV5-1 and J usage is TRBJ2-2; TRBD2 matches 14 bases. The receptor's source is a boy between 10 and 17 years old in good health. CDR3 in DNA: TGCGCCAGCAGCCCCCGACTAGCGGGAGGGACCGGGGAGCTGTTTTTT. Encoded protein: CASSPRLAGGTGELFF.